A selection of T cell receptor beta chains follows, all from one sample in a study of regulatory T cells in long-lasting Graves disease. TCRdb itself ran the multiplex PCR reads through MiXCR, one entry per CDR3 protein. There are 410,000 or so distinct CDR3 sequences in the sample; more than 12% occur only once, and roughly 17% lies in the top ten. Separately, the same data were catalogued under a study of T cells in Graves' hyperthyroidism and ophthalmopathy.

This specimen was peripheral blood mononuclear cells (PBMCs), taken at new diagnosis, from a patient treated with antithyroid drugs. These receptors originate from a woman aged 25-40 years with Graves disease. CDR3s leave out the opening cysteine and the closing phenylalanine or tryptophan. The order of the fields is V gene, J gene, CDR3 length, CDR3 protein.

V: TRBV7-9; J: TRBJ1-1; length: 14; CDR3: ASSPRLGRGNTEAF
V: TRBV7-6; J: TRBJ2-5; length: 12; CDR3: ASSRPYGGETQY
V: TRBV20-1; J: TRBJ2-7; length: 12; CDR3: SARPTSATYEQY
V: TRBV12-3/TRBV12-4; J: TRBJ2-3; length: 13; CDR3: ASSFYLAGTDTQY
V: TRBV29-1; J: TRBJ2-2; length: 11; CDR3: SGARIPGGELF
V: TRBV12-3/TRBV12-4; J: TRBJ1-5; length: 10; CDR3: ASTFNDQPQH
V: TRBV9; J: TRBJ1-2; length: 11; CDR3: ASSVGGRDGYT
V: TRBV29-1; J: TRBJ1-2; length: 11; CDR3: SVLRHENYGYT
V: TRBV5-5; J: TRBJ1-1; length: 11; CDR3: ASALLGRVEAF
V: TRBV14; J: TRBJ2-1; length: 14; CDR3: ASSQGLAGAWIEQF
V: TRBV27; J: TRBJ2-7; length: 14; CDR3: ASSLSSNGGAIRQY
V: TRBV10-3; J: TRBJ2-7; length: 13; CDR3: AISESPSGFYEQY
V: TRBV3-1; J: TRBJ2-7; length: 12; CDR3: ASSPHEGSYEQY
V: TRBV11-2; J: TRBJ2-2; length: 13; CDR3: ASSLQLQNTGELF
V: TRBV7-8; J: TRBJ2-1; length: 13; CDR3: ASSLAGGPDDEQF
V: TRBV28; J: TRBJ2-1; length: 14; CDR3: ASSLGGTGGRNEQF
V: TRBV6-5; J: TRBJ2-5; length: 13; CDR3: ASSLIDTRAGAQY
V: TRBV27; J: TRBJ1-4; length: 13; CDR3: ASSSLGQGGEKLF
V: TRBV6-1; J: TRBJ2-3; length: 13; CDR3: ASSKAGTGVDTQY
V: TRBV6-2/TRBV6-3; J: TRBJ2-1; length: 13; CDR3: ASRHRTSGSNEQF
V: TRBV19; J: TRBJ1-6; length: 13; CDR3: ASSIEGGDNSPLH
V: TRBV27; J: TRBJ2-5; length: 12; CDR3: ASSLRWGRETQY
V: TRBV9; J: TRBJ1-4; length: 13; CDR3: ASSAWDTRGEKLF
V: TRBV25-1; J: TRBJ2-1; length: 15; CDR3: ASSALRGSRSYNEQF
V: TRBV27; J: TRBJ2-5; length: 9; CDR3: ASSHKETQY
V: TRBV29-1; J: TRBJ2-7; length: 12; CDR3: SAALAGVTYEQY
V: TRBV19; J: TRBJ2-1; length: 13; CDR3: ATEWESLTYNEQF
V: TRBV25-1; J: TRBJ1-1; length: 11; CDR3: ASGDRGPAEAF
V: TRBV6-2/TRBV6-3; J: TRBJ1-3; length: 15; CDR3: ASSLTGTGISGNTIY